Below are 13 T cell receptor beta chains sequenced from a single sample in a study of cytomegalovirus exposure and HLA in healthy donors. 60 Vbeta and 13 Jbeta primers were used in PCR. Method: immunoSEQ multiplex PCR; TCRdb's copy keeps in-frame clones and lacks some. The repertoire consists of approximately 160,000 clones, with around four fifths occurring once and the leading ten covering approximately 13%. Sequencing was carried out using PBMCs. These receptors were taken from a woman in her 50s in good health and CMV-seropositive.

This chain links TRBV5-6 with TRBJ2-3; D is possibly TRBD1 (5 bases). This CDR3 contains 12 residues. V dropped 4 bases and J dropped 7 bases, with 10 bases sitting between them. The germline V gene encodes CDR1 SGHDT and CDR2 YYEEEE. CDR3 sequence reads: CASSPQGNTQYF. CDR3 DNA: TGTGCCAGCAGCCCTCAGGGAAATACGCAGTATTTT. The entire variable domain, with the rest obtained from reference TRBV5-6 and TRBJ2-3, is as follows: DAGVTQSPTHLIKTRGQQVTLRCSPKSGHDTVSWYQQALGQGPQFIFQYYEEEERQRGNFPDRFSGHQFPNYSSELNVNALLLGDSALYLCASSPQGNTQYFGPGTRLTVL.

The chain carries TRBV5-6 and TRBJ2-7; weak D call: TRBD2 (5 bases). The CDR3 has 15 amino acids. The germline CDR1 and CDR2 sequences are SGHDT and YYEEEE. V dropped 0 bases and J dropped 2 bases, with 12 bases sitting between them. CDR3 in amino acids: CASSLGQTTAYEQYF. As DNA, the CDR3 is TGTGCCAGCAGCTTGGGGCAGACTACGGCCTACGAGCAGTACTTC.

CDR3 DNA: TGTGCCAGCGGCCAGACTGGAAACACCATATATTTT. Amino acids: CASGQTGNTIYF. This chain connects TRBV6-5 to TRBJ1-3; no reliable D call. Trimming removed 8 bases from V and 2 bases from J, with 7 bases in between. This CDR3 spans 12 amino acids. Germline V lookup: CDR1 MNHEY, CDR2 SVGAGI.

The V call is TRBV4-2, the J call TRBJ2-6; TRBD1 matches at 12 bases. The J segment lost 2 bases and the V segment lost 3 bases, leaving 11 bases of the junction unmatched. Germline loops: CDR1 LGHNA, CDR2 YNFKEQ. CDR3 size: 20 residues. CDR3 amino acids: CASSQGTGGLLNAGANVLTF. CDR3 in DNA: TGTGCCAGCAGCCAGGGGACAGGGGGCTTACTTAATGCTGGGGCCAACGTCCTGACTTTC.

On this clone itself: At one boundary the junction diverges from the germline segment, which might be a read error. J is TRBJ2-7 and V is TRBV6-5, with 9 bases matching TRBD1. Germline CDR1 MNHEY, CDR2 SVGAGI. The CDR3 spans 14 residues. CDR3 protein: CASSYSRDAGQGSF. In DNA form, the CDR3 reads TGTGCCAGCAGTTACTCGAGGGACGCGGGACAGGGTAGCTTC.

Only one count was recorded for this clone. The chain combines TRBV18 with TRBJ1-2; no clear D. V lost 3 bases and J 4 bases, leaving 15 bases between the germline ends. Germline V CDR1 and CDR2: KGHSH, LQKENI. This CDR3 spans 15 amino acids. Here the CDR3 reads CASSPSEGGSYGYTF. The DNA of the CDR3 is TGTGCCAGCTCACCTTCCGAAGGAGGGAGCTATGGCTACACCTTC.

CDR3 loop: CASSLAGGYEQFF. For the CDR3, the DNA is TGTGCCAGCAGCTTGGCAGGGGGGTATGAGCAGTTCTTC. The V and J genes are TRBV7-6 and TRBJ2-1; TRBD1 might be the D (7 bases). This CDR3 contains 13 residues. Germline V gene lookup returns CDR1 SGHVS and CDR2 FNYEAQ. V was trimmed by 3 bases and J by 8 bases, leaving 11 bases between them.

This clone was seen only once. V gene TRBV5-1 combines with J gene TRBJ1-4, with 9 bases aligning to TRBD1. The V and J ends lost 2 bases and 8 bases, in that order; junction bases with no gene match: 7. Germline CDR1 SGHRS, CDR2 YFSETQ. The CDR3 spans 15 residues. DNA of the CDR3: TGCGCCAGCAGCTTTTCCGGGGACAGGGAGGAAAAACTGTTTTTT. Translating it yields CASSFSGDREEKLFF.

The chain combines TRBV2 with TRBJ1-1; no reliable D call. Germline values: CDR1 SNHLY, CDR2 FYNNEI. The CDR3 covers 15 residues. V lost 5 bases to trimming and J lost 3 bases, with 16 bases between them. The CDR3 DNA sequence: TGTGCCAGCAGTATCCGACGGGGATCGTACACTGAAGCTTTCTTT. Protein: CASSIRRGSYTEAFF.

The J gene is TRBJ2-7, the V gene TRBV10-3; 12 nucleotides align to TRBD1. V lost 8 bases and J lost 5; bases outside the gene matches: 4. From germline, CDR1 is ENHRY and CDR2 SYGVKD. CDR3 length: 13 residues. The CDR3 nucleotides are TGTGCCATCGCCGGGACAGGGGGCGACGAGCAGTACTTC. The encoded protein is CAIAGTGGDEQYF.

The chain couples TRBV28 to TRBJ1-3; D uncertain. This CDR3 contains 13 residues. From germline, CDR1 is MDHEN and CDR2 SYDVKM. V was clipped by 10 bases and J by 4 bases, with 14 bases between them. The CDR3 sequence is CATWRGNGNTIYF. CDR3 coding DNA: TGTGCCACATGGAGAGGGAACGGAAACACCATATATTTT.

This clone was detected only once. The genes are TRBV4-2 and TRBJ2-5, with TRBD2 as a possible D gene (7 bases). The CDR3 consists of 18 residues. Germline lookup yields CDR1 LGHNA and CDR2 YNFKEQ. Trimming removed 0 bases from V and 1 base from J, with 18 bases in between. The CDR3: CASSQDDRAGAFQETQYF. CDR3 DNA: TGTGCCAGCAGCCAAGATGATCGGGCGGGGGCCTTCCAAGAGACCCAGTACTTC.

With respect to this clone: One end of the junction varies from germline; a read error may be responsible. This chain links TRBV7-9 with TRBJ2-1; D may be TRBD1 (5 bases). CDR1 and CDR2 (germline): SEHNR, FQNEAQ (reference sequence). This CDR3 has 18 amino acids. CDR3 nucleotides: TGTTCCAGCAGACTTACAGTTGGGGCAGTCAGCTCCTACAATGAGCAGTTCTTC. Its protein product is CSSRLTVGAVSSYNEQFF.